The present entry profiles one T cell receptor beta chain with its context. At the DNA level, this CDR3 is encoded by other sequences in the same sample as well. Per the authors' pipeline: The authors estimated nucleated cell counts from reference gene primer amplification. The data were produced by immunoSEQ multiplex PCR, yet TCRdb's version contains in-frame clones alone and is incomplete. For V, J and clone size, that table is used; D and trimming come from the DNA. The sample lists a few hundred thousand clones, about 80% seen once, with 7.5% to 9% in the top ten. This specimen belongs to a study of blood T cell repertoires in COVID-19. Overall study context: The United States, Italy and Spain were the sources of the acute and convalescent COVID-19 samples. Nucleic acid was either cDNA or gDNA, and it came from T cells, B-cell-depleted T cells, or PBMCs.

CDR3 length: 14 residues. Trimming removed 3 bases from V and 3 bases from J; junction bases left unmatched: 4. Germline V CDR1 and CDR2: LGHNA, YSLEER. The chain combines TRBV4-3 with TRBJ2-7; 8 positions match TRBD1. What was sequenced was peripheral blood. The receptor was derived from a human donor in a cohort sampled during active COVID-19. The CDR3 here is CASSQDRVGYEQYF. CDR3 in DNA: TGCGCCAGCAGCCAGGACAGGGTAGGCTACGAGCAGTACTTC.